Included here is one T cell receptor beta chain sequence, with context. The antigen is not known. This entry is derived from a study of OX40 agonist ivuxolimab in advanced cancers. Overall study context: Ivuxolimab, an antibody that agonizes OX40 (CD134), was administered to the patients.

Points from the study as a whole: At 0.1-3.0 mg/kg, partial responders had clonal expansion among the lowest observed. Dosing at 0.1 to 3.0 mg/kg was accompanied by clonal expansion of CD4+ and CD8+ blood T cells by week 6.

V dropped 3 bases and J dropped 7; count of bases not matched to a gene: 13. From germline, CDR1 is SGDLS and CDR2 YYNGEE. This CDR3 is built from 16 residues. Clones were sequenced by immunoSEQ multiplex PCR, and TCRdb holds only the in-frame ones, with some missing. The sample has tens of thousands of clones; around 93% are singletons. This receptor was identified in an adult with an advanced solid tumor such as melanoma, head and neck, liver or kidney cancer. The V call is TRBV9, the J call TRBJ2-7, with TRBD2 matching over 10 bases. The sequenced sample was CD4+ or CD8+ T cells sorted from blood, obtained in a trial of the OX40 agonist ivuxolimab. The DNA for the CDR3 is TGTGCCAGCAGCGCCGAAGCGGGAGGGCGTAGAGGGGAGCAGTACTTC. Encoded protein: CASSAEAGGRRGEQYF.